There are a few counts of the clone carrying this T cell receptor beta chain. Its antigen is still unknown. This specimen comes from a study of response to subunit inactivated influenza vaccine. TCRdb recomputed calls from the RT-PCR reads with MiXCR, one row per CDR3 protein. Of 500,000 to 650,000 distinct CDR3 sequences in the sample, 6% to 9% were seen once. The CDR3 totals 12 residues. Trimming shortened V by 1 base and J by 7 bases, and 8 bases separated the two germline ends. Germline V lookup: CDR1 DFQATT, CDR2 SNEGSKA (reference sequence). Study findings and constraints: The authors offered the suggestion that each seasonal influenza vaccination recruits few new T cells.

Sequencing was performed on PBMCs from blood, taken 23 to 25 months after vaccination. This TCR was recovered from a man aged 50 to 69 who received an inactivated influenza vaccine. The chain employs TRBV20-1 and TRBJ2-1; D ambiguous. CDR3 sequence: CSARAGRNEQFF. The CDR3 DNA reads TGCAGTGCTAGAGCTGGCAGAAATGAGCAGTTCTTC.